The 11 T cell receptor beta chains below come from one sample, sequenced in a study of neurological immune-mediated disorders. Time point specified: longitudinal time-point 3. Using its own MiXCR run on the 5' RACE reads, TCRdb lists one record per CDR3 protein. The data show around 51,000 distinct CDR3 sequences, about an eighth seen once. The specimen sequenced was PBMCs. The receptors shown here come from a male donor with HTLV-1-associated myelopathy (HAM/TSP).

The CDR3 sequence: CASSSEDSYNEQFF. The CDR3 DNA reads as TGCGCCAGCAGCTCAGAGGACAGTTACAATGAGCAGTTCTTC. The V gene is TRBV5-1, the J gene TRBJ2-1; the D gene is possibly TRBD1 (6 bases). The CDR3 consists of 14 residues. Germline CDR1 is SGHRS and CDR2 is YFSETQ. V lost 3 bases and J 4 bases, leaving 11 bases between the germline ends. Combining the CDR3 with reference TRBV5-1 and TRBJ2-1 gives the whole variable domain KAGVTQTPRYLIKTRGQQVTLSCSPISGHRSVSWYQQTPGQGLQFLFEYFSETQRNKGNFPGRFSGRQFSNSRSEMNVSTLELGDSALYLCASSSEDSYNEQFFGPGTRLTVL.

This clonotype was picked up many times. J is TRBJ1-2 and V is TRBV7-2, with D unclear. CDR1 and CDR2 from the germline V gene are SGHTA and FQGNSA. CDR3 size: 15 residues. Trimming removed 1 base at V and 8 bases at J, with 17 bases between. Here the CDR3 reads CASSLEGRDISGYTF. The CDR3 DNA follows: TGTGCCAGCAGCTTAGAAGGGCGCGATATTTCCGGCTACACCTTC.

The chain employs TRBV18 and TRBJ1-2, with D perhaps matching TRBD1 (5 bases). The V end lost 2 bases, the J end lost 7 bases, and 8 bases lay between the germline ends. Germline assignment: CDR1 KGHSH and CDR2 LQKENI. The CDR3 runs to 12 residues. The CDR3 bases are TGTGCCAGCTCACCAACAGGTAGTGGCTACACCTTC. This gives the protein CASSPTGSGYTF.

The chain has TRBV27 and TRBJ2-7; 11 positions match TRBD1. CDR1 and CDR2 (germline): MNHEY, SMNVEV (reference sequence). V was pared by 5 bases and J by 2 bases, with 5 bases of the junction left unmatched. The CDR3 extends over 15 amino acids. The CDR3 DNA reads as TGTGCCAGCAGTCCTCCGGGACAGGGGGCCTACGAGCAGTACTTC. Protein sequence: CASSPPGQGAYEQYF.

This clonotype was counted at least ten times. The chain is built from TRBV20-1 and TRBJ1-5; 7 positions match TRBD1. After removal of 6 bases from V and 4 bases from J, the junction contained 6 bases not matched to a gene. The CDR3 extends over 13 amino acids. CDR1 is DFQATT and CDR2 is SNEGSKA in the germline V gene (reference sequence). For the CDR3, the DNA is TGCAGTGCCAGAACGGACAGGAATCAGCCCCAGCATTTT. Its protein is CSARTDRNQPQHF.

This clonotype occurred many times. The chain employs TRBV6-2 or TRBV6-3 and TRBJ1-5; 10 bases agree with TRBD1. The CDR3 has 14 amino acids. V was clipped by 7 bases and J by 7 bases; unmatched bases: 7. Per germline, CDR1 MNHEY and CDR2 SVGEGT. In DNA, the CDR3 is TGTGCCAGCAAATCGACAGGGGGCAGGCAGCCCCAGCATTTT. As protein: CASKSTGGRQPQHF.

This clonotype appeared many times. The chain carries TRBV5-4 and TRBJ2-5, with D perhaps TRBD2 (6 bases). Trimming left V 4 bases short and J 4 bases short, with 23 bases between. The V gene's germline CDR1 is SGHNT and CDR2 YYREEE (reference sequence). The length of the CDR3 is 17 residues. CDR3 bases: TGTGCCAGCAGCCCCACAAAGGGGTTGGGGGGAGGAGAGACCCAGTACTTC. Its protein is CASSPTKGLGGGETQYF.

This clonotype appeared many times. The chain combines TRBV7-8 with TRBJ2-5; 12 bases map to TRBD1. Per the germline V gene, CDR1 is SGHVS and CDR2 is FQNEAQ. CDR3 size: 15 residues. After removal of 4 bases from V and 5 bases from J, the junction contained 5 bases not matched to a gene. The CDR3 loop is CASSWGQGAGETQYF. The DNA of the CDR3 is TGTGCCAGCAGCTGGGGACAGGGGGCGGGGGAGACCCAGTACTTC.

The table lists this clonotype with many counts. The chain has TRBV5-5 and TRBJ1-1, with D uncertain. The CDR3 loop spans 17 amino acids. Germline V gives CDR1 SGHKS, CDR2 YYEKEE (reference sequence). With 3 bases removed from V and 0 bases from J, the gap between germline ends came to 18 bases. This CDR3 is CASSSPDGLWLNTEAFF. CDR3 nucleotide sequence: TGTGCCAGCAGCTCGCCGGATGGGCTTTGGCTGAACACTGAAGCTTTCTTT.

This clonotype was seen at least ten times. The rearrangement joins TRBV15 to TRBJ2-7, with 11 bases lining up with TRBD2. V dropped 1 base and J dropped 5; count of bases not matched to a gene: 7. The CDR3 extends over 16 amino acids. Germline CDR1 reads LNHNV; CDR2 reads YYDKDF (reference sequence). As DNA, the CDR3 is TGTGCCACCAGCAGAGCCATACTAGCGGGGGAAAACGAGCAGTACTTC. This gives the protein CATSRAILAGENEQYF.

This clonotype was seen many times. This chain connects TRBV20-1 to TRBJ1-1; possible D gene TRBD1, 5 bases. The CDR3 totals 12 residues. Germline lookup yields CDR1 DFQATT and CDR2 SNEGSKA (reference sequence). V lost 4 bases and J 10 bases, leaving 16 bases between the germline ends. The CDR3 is CSAIGQGDLAFF. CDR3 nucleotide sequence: TGCAGTGCTATAGGGCAGGGCGATTTAGCTTTCTTT.